This entry is about one T cell receptor beta chain. Per germline, CDR1 MNHNY and CDR2 SVGAGI (reference sequence). This CDR3 has 15 amino acids. V was clipped by 5 bases and J by 2 bases; unmatched bases: 2. The record originates from a study of blood T cell repertoires in COVID-19. Original data processing: Amplification of reference gene primers was used by the study to estimate nucleated cell counts. Assay: immunoSEQ multiplex PCR; the TCRdb copy retains only in-frame clones and omits some. The V and J calls and clone size were taken over from that table, and D and trimming were inferred from the DNA. In the table there are around 87,000 clones, 70% to 80% of which are singletons.

The clonotype comes from a human donor in a cohort sampled during active COVID-19. The sequencing sample was made of peripheral blood. The chain carries TRBV6-6 and TRBJ2-2, with TRBD2 matching over 10 bases. CDR3 nucleotide sequence: TGTGCCAGCAGTCGGACTAGCGGAAACACCGGGGAGCTGTTTTTT. It translates to CASSRTSGNTGELFF.